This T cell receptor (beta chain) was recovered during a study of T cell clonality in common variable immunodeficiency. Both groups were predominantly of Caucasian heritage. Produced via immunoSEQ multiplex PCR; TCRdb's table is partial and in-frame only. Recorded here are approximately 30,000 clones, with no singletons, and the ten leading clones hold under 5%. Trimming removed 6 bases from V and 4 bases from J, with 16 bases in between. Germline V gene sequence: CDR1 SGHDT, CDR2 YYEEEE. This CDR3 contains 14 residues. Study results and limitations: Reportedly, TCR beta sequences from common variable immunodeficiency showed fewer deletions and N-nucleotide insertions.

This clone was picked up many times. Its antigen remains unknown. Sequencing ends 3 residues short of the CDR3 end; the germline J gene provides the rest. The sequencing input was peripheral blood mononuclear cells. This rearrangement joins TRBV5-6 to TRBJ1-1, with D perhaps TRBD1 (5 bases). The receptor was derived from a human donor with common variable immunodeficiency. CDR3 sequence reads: CASTGQGWGTEAFF. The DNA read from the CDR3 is TGTGCCAGCACCGGGCAGGGTTGGGGCACTGAA. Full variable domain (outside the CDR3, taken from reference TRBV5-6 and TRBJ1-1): DAGVTQSPTHLIKTRGQQVTLRCSPKSGHDTVSWYQQALGQGPQFIFQYYEEEERQRGNFPDRFSGHQFPNYSSELNVNALLLGDSALYLCASTGQGWGTEAFFGQGTRLTVV.